This T cell receptor beta chain was sequenced for a study of T cell responses to AZD1222 COVID-19 vaccine. The germline V gene has CDR1 KGHSH and CDR2 LQKENI. The CDR3 sequence is 12 residues long. The V end was cut by 5 bases, the J end by 3 bases, with 7 bases between. The assay was immunoSEQ multiplex PCR, and TCRdb's table has in-frame clones only and misses some. This table has around 120,000 clones, around 92% appearing once. This TCR was sampled from an adult in good health. Sequencing was performed on peripheral blood, taken on day 0 of AZD1222 vaccination. The V gene is TRBV18, the J gene TRBJ1-1; D call uncertain. The CDR3 region has the DNA TGTGCCAGCTCAGTCCGGGACACTGAAGCTTTCTTT. Protein sequence: CASSVRDTEAFF.